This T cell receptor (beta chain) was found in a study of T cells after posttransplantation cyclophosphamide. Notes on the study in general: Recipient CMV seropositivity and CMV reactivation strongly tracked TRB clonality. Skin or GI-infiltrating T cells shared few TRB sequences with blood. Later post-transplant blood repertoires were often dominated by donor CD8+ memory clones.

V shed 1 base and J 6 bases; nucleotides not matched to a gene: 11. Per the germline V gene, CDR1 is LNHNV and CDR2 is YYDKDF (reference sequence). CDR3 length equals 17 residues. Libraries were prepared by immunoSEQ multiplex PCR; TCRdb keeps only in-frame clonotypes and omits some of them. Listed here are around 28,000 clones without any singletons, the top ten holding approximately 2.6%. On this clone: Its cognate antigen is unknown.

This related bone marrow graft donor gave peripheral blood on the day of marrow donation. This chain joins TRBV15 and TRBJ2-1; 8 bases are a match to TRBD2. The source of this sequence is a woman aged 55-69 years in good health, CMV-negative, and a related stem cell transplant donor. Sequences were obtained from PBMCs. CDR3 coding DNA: TGTGCCACCAGCAGAGCGGGTGGACGGGGGGGCGGCAATGAGCAGTTCTTC. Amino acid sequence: CATSRAGGRGGGNEQFF.